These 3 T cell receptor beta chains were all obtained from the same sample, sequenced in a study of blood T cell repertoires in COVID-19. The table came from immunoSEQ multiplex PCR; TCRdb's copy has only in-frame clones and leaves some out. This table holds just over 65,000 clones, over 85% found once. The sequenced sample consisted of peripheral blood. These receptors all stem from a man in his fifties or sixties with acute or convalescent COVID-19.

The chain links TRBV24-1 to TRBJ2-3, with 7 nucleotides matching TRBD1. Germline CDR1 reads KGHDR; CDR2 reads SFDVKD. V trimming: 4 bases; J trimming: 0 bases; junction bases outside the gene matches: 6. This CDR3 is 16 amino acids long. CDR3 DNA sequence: TGTGCCACCAGTGACCCGACAGGGTTTAGCACAGATACGCAGTATTTT. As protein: CATSDPTGFSTDTQYF.

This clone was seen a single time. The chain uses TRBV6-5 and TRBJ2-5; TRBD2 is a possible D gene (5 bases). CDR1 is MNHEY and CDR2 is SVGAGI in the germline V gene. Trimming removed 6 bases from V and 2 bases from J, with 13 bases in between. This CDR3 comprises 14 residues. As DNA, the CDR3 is TGTGCCAGCAGGCCTCGGGATGTTCAAGAGACCCAGTACTTC. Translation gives CASRPRDVQETQYF.

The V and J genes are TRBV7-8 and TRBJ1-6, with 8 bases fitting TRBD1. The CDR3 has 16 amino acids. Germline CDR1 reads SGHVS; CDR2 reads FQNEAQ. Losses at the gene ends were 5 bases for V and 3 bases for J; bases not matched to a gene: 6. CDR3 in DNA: TGTGCCAGCAGCGTAGGACAGGGTCACTATAATTCACCCCTCCACTTT. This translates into CASSVGQGHYNSPLHF.